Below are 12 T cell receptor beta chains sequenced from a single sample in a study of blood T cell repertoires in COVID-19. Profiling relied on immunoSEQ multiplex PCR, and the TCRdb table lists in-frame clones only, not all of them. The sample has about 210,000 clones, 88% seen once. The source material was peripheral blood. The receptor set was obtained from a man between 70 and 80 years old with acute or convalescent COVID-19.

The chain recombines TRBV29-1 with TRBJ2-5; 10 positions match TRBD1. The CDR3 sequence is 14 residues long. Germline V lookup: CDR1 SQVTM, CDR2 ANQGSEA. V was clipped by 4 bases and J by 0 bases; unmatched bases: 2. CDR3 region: CSVGTGGYQETQYF. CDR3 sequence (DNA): TGCAGCGTTGGGACAGGGGGGTACCAAGAGACCCAGTACTTC.

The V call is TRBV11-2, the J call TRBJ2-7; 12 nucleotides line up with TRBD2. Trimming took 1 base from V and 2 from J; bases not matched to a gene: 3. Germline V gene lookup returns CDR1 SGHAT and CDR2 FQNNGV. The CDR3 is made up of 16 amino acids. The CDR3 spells CASSLARTSGTYEQYF. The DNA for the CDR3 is TGTGCCAGCAGCTTAGCCCGGACTAGCGGGACCTACGAGCAGTACTTC.

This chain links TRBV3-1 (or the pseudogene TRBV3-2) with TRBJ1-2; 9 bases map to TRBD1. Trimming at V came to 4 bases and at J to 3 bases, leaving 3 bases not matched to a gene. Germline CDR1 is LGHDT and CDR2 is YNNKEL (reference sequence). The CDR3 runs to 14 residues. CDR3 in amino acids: CASSPGQGDYGYTF. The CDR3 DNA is TGTGCCAGCAGCCCGGGACAGGGTGACTATGGCTACACCTTC.

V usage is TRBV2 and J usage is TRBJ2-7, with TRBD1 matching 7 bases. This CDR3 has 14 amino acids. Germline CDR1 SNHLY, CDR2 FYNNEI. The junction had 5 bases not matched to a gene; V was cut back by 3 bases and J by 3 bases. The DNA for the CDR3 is TGTGCCAGCAGTGATGATGCAGGGGGCTACGAGCAGTACTTC. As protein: CASSDDAGGYEQYF.

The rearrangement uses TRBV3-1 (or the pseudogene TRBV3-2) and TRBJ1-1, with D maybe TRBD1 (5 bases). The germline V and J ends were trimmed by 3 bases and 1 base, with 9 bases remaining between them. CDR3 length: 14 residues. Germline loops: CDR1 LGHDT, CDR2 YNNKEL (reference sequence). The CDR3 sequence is CASSQVGQNTEAFF. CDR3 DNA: TGTGCCAGCAGCCAGGTTGGACAGAACACTGAAGCTTTCTTT.

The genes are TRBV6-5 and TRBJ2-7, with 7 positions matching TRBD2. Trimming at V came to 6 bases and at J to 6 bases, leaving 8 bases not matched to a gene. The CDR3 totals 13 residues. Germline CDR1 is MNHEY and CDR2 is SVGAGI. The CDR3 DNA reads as TGTGCCAGCAGCGGCGGGAGCATCTCCGAGCAGTACTTC. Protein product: CASSGGSISEQYF.

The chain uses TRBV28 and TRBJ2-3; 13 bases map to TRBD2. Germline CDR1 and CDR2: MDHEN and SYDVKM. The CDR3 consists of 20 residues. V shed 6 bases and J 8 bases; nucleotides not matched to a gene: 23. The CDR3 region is CASSLPTSGRAVIVGRTQYF. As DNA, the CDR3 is TGTGCCAGCAGCCTCCCTACTAGCGGGAGGGCCGTAATCGTAGGACGTACGCAGTATTTT.

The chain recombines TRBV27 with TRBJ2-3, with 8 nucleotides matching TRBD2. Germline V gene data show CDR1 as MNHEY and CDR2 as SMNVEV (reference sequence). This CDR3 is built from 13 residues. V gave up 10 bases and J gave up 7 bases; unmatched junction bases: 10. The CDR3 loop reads CATRGSGSHTQYF. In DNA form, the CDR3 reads TGTGCCACTCGGGGGAGCGGGAGCCATACGCAGTATTTT.

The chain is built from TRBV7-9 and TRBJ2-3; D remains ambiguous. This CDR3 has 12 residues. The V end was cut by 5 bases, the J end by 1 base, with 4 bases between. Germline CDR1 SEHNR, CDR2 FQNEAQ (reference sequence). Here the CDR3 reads CASSRGTDTQYF. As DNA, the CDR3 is TGTGCCAGCAGCCGGGGCACAGATACGCAGTATTTT.

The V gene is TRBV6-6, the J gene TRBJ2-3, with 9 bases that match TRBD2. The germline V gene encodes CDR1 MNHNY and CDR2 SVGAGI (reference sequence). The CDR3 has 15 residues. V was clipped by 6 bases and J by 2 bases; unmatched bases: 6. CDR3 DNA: TGTGCCAGCAGAAGGTCTAGCGGGAACACAGATACGCAGTATTTT. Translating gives CASRRSSGNTDTQYF.

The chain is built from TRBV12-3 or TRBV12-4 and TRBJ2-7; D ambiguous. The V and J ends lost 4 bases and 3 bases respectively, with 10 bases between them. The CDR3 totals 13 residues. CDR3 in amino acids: CASSYRVHYEQYF. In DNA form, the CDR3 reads TGTGCCAGCAGTTATCGGGTGCACTACGAGCAGTACTTC.

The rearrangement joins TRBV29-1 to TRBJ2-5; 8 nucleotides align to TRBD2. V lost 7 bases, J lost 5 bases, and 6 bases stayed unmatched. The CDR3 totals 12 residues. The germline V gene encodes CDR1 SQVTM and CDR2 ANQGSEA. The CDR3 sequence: CSARTGGETQYF. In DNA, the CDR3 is TGCAGCGCTAGAACGGGAGGGGAGACCCAGTACTTC.